The rows below give T cell receptor beta chains drawn from one sample of a study of identical twins. In TCRdb, the 5' RACE reads were re-called with MiXCR into one record per CDR3 protein. The table shows about 530,000 distinct CDR3 sequences, with 20% to 25% occurring only once. This same sample was also part of a study on yellow fever vaccine responses in identical twins.

Sequenced: CD4+ T cells sorted from blood. The receptors were sampled from a woman aged 18-30 years in good health. The CDR3 runs from the conserved cysteine through the conserved F or W.

>TRBV28|TRBJ1-5
CASSRTVSGNQPQHF
>TRBV15|TRBJ1-3
CATSSLGGGGSGNTIYF
>TRBV28|TRBJ2-2
CASSLYGGSRTGELFF
>TRBV18|TRBJ1-1
CASLSGAGAEAFF
>TRBV20-1|TRBJ2-3
CSARDSGRATDTQYF
>TRBV2|TRBJ2-7
CASSELGDRGQNRYF
>TRBV19|TRBJ2-3
CASSIPGTAGEYF
>TRBV28|TRBJ2-3
CASRPAGRGDTQYF
>TRBV20-1|TRBJ1-1
CSARRTGGSSTEAFF
>TRBV7-2|TRBJ2-5
CASSYFLETQYF
>TRBV19|TRBJ1-1
CASSRLTEAFF
>TRBV11-2|TRBJ2-2
CASSPHRTGELFF
>TRBV12-3/TRBV12-4|TRBJ1-4
CASSFLEKLFF
>TRBV4-1|TRBJ2-6
CASRPLGGTGLQAGANVLTF
>TRBV18|TRBJ1-1
CASSEANTEAFF
>TRBV7-8|TRBJ1-5
CASNDRRDASNQPQHF
>TRBV5-1|TRBJ2-3
CASSLHSFGPNTDTQYF